The present T cell receptor beta chain was sequenced within a study of blood T cell repertoires in COVID-19. Clones were sequenced by immunoSEQ multiplex PCR, and TCRdb holds only the in-frame ones, with some missing. This sample has around 230,000 clones; approximately 86% occur once, and the top ten carry less than 0.75%. Germline CDR1 and CDR2: SGDLS and YYNGEE. V was clipped by 0 bases and J by 0 bases; unmatched bases: 6. CDR3 length: 17 amino acids. This sequence was found in a man aged 40-50 years with acute or convalescent COVID-19. The chain couples TRBV9 to TRBJ2-7; 10 bases match TRBD2. The sample comprised peripheral blood. CDR3 DNA: TGTGCCAGCAGCGTAGGGCTAGCGGGAGACTCCTCCTACGAGCAGTACTTC. Amino acid sequence: CASSVGLAGDSSYEQYF.